This TCR beta chain was identified in a study of beta chain features in type 1 diabetes. It was via CD45RO/CCR7/CD25/CD127/CD95/CD27 that CD4+ naive, central memory, regulatory and stem cell-like memory cells were sorted. Purity above 98% was achieved in all sorted populations. The isolated RNA, all of it, was reverse transcribed, so expressed TCRB transcripts were what got sequenced. Repertoires were generated with immunoSEQ multiplex PCR, while TCRdb's copy carries only in-frame clones and drops some. Of under 250,000 clones listed, about a tenth were seen once; the top ten hold 1% to 1.5%. CDR1 and CDR2 (germline): MNHEY, SVGAGI. Trimming cost V 7 bases and J 2 bases, with 11 bases left between them. The length of the CDR3 is 13 residues. The sample holds a few counts of this clone.

The J gene is TRBJ1-1, the V gene TRBV6-5; perhaps TRBD1 as D (5 bases). The source material was central memory CD4+ T cells from blood. The sequence came from a man aged 18 to 30 in good health. The CDR3: CASNGDFNTEAFF. As DNA, the CDR3 is TGTGCCAGCAACGGGGACTTCAACACTGAAGCTTTCTTT.